These T cell receptor beta chains were read from a single sample in a study of CD8+CD57+ T cells in acquired aplastic anemia. TCRdb fed the reads into MiXCR, producing one record per CDR3 protein. The sample has tens of thousands of distinct CDR3 sequences; less than 60% are singletons. The specimen sequenced was sorted CD4+, CD8+, or CD8+CD57+ T cells (not recorded which) from PBMCs. The receptors stem from a human donor in good health, serving as a control. Both conserved end residues are part of each CDR3. The D gene is left open where the match is weak. Expanded clones are given a class, and other clones once, few, many or no size at all.

J,D,V,size,DNA,CDR3
TRBJ1-5,NA,TRBV27,many,TGTGCCAGCAGTTTTGGCCCCGTTAACAATCAGCCCCAGCATTTT,CASSFGPVNNQPQHF
TRBJ2-1,TRBD1,TRBV5-1,NA,TGCGCCAGCAGCTTGAGGACAGGGGACTACAATGAGCAGTTCTTC,CASSLRTGDYNEQFF
TRBJ1-2,NA,TRBV9,few,TGTGCCAGCAGCGGAGAAGGGGACCCGAAGGATGGCTACACCTTC,CASSGEGDPKDGYTF
TRBJ2-7,NA,TRBV15,NA,TGTGCCACCAGCAGAGGGACTACCTACGAGCAGTACTTC,CATSRGTTYEQYF
TRBJ1-4,NA,TRBV7-9,NA,TGTGCCAGCAGCCCGGCAGTGGGGGAGGATGAAAAACTGTTTTTT,CASSPAVGEDEKLFF
TRBJ2-5,NA,TRBV9,NA,TGTGCCAGCAGCGTAGGGGGGGTACCCGAAGAGACCCAGTACTTC,CASSVGGVPEETQYF
TRBJ1-4,NA,TRBV7-2,NA,TGTGCCAGAAACAGGGCCACTAATGAAAAACTGTTTTTT,CARNRATNEKLFF
TRBJ2-7,NA,TRBV7-9,many,TGTGCCAGCAGCTTATTACGCGGCGGCTCCTACGAGCAGTACTTC,CASSLLRGGSYEQYF
TRBJ1-6,TRBD1,TRBV20-1,once,TGCAGTGGCGGGGACAGCTATAATTCACCCCTCCACTTT,CSGGDSYNSPLHF
TRBJ2-1,NA,TRBV7-7,NA,TGTGCCAGCAGCTTAGCGGGGGGTGAGCAGTTCTTC,CASSLAGGEQFF
TRBJ1-4,TRBD1,TRBV19,once,TGTGCCAGTCAACAGGGGACAACTAATGAAAAACTGTTTTTT,CASQQGTTNEKLFF
TRBJ1-2,NA,TRBV9,NA,TGTGCCAGCAGCGTAGAGACTGGCTATGGCTACACCTTC,CASSVETGYGYTF
TRBJ1-1,NA,TRBV10-3,few,TGTGCCATCAGTGAGTCGGGGGGCCACAACACTGAAGCTTTCTTT,CAISESGGHNTEAFF
TRBJ1-1,NA,TRBV29-1,NA,TGCAGCGGGAAAATGCGGAACACTGAAGCTTTCTTT,CSGKMRNTEAFF
TRBJ2-5,TRBD2,TRBV7-2,NA,TGTGCCAGCAGCTTAGATACGGGGACTAGCGAGACCCAGTACTTC,CASSLDTGTSETQYF
TRBJ2-7,NA,TRBV2,NA,TGTGCCAGCAGTGTCACAGGTGGAGCCTACGAGCAGTACTTC,CASSVTGGAYEQYF
TRBJ1-1,NA,TRBV6-1,NA,TGTGCCAGCAGTGAGAGACGGGTCATGAACACTGAAGCTTTCTTT,CASSERRVMNTEAFF
TRBJ1-4,NA,TRBV11-2,few,TGTGCCAGCAGCTTTTCCCTCCCGGATGAAAAACTGTTTTTT,CASSFSLPDEKLFF
TRBJ1-1,NA,TRBV15,many,TGTGCCACCAGCAGACCAACGGGGGGGAACACTGAAGCTTTCTTT,CATSRPTGGNTEAFF
TRBJ1-2,TRBD1,TRBV25-1,many,TGTGCCAGCAAGCCGCCACGAATCACAGGGGGAGGCGGCTACACCTTC,CASKPPRITGGGGYTF
TRBJ1-2,TRBD1,TRBV29-1,few,TGCAGCGTTGAGACGGACAGGGGAGACTATGGCTACACCTTC,CSVETDRGDYGYTF
TRBJ1-2,TRBD1,TRBV19,many,TGTGCCAGTACGGGACAGGGTCACTATGGCTACACCTTC,CASTGQGHYGYTF
TRBJ1-4,NA,TRBV7-2,NA,TGTGCCAGCAGCTTCCTAGGCGGATGGAATGAAAAACTGTTTTTT,CASSFLGGWNEKLFF
TRBJ2-3,NA,TRBV25-1,NA,TGTGCCAGCAGTTTCGGGCTGGGAGATACGCAGTATTTT,CASSFGLGDTQYF
TRBJ2-7,NA,TRBV20-1,NA,TGCAGTGCTGGAGGGAGGGGGACAGCCTACGAGCAGTACTTC,CSAGGRGTAYEQYF
TRBJ2-7,NA,TRBV30,many,TGTGCCTGGGCCCACGGGGCAGAGCAGTACTTC,CAWAHGAEQYF
TRBJ1-5,NA,TRBV28,NA,TGTGCCAGCAGTTCCGGGGCCCAAAATCAGCCCCAGCATTTT,CASSSGAQNQPQHF
TRBJ2-7,NA,TRBV13,many,TGTGCCAGCAGCTTATCGGGAGACTCCTACGAGCAGTACTTC,CASSLSGDSYEQYF
TRBJ1-2,NA,TRBV24-1,NA,TGTGCCACCAGTGATCCACAGGGTTGGGGCTACACCTTC,CATSDPQGWGYTF
TRBJ2-2,NA,TRBV12-3/TRBV12-4,NA,TGTGCCGCCACCCTAGGGGAGAACACCGGGGAGCTGTTTTTT,CAATLGENTGELFF
TRBJ2-1,NA,TRBV7-3,NA,TGTGCCAGCAGCTTACACGGTCTGGGGGGTAATGAGCAGTTCTTC,CASSLHGLGGNEQFF
TRBJ2-1,NA,TRBV2,many,TGTGCCAGCACCCATAAAGGGTGGCAGTCCTACAATGAGCAGTTCTTC,CASTHKGWQSYNEQFF
TRBJ2-2,TRBD2,TRBV19,NA,TGTGCCAGTAGCCCTTCGACGGGGAGGGCCGGGGAGCTGTTTTTT,CASSPSTGRAGELFF
TRBJ2-1,TRBD2,TRBV12-3/TRBV12-4,few,TGTGCCAGCAGTTTTGGAGCGGGAGTGACCAATGAGCAGTTCTTC,CASSFGAGVTNEQFF
TRBJ1-1,NA,TRBV7-9,many,TGTGCCAGCAGCTTACCCACAGGGAACACTGAAGCTTTCTTT,CASSLPTGNTEAFF
TRBJ2-1,NA,TRBV9,NA,TGTGCCAGCAGCGGCTCCCGGGACGCAGACAATGAGCAGTTCTTC,CASSGSRDADNEQFF
TRBJ2-1,TRBD1,TRBV10-3,many,TGTGCCATCAGTGGAAGCCGGGACAGCAACAATGAGCAGTTCTTC,CAISGSRDSNNEQFF
TRBJ1-6,TRBD1,TRBV10-1,few,TGCGCCAGCTCGACAGGGATCTATAATTCACCCCTCCACTTT,CASSTGIYNSPLHF
TRBJ2-3,TRBD2,TRBV25-1,few,TGTGCCAGCAGCCAATCACAGACTAGCGGGGGCGCAGATACGCAGTATTTT,CASSQSQTSGGADTQYF
TRBJ1-3,NA,TRBV10-3,NA,TGTGCCATCAGTGGTGCGGCCCTGGAGCGGGGGAACACCATATATTTT,CAISGAALERGNTIYF
TRBJ2-2,TRBD2,TRBV11-2,NA,TGTGCCAGCAGCCCGCGCCGTGGACTAGCGGATGCGAACACCGGGGAGCTGTTTTTT,CASSPRRGLADANTGELFF
TRBJ2-3,NA,TRBV12-3/TRBV12-4,NA,TGTGCCAGCAGTTTAAGGGGCGGGGAGGATACGCAGTATTTT,CASSLRGGEDTQYF
TRBJ2-2,NA,TRBV24-1,NA,TGTGCCACCGGTGATTTCTCCGGTATCGGGGAGCTGTTTTTT,CATGDFSGIGELFF
TRBJ1-1,NA,TRBV19,NA,TGTGCCAGTAGATATGTGCGTCAAGGCCCGGACACTGAAGCTTTCTTT,CASRYVRQGPDTEAFF
TRBJ1-6,NA,TRBV7-3,once,TGTGCCAGCAGCTTAGCCCGCCGGGACGCTCTTAATTCACCCCTCCACTTT,CASSLARRDALNSPLHF
TRBJ1-2,TRBD1,TRBV7-9,NA,TGTGCCAGCAGCCTACCAGGACAGGGCTATGGCTACACCTTC,CASSLPGQGYGYTF
TRBJ2-7,TRBD2,TRBV19,NA,TGTGCCAGTAGTATTTGGCGGGAGAGCTCCTACGAGCAGTACTTC,CASSIWRESSYEQYF
TRBJ2-1,TRBD1,TRBV15,NA,TGTGCCACCAGCAGAGGCCGGGACAGATACAATGAGCAGTTCTTC,CATSRGRDRYNEQFF
TRBJ1-6,TRBD1,TRBV27,NA,TGTGCCAGCAGCCTGGGCGGCAGGGGGAGTTTTTCACCCCTCCACTTT,CASSLGGRGSFSPLHF
TRBJ2-3,NA,TRBV25-1,many,TGTGCCAGCAGTGCCGGGGAGCCCACAGATACGCAGTATTTT,CASSAGEPTDTQYF
TRBJ1-1,NA,TRBV29-1,few,TGCAGCGTTGCTGAACAGGGCAGTGCTTTCTTT,CSVAEQGSAFF
TRBJ2-5,NA,TRBV5-1,many,TGCGCCAGCAGCTTGACAGAGACCCAGTACTTC,CASSLTETQYF
TRBJ2-7,NA,TRBV29-1,NA,TGCAGCGTTGTCAGGGGAAGGGGCGAGCAGTACTTC,CSVVRGRGEQYF
TRBJ2-3,NA,TRBV25-1,NA,TGTGCCAGCAAAGAGCGGACCAGCACAGATACGCAGTATTTT,CASKERTSTDTQYF